Presented here are 2 T cell receptor beta chains from one specimen sequenced in a study of beta chain features in type 1 diabetes. Expressed TCRB transcripts were sequenced because the isolated RNA had all been reverse transcribed beforehand. TCRdb's copy holds only in-frame clones and misses some; the assay was immunoSEQ multiplex PCR. The sample consists of 300,000 to 350,000 clones, about 15% of them appearing once. Sequencing was done on a sample of central memory CD4+ T cells from blood. These receptors all come from a man aged 30 to 39 in good health.

This clone was seen a handful of times. The chain combines TRBV4-1 with TRBJ1-2; 10 nucleotides match TRBD1. With V trimmed by 0 bases and J by 8 bases, 9 bases remained unmatched. Germline CDR1 MGHRA, CDR2 YSYEKL. The CDR3 is 16 amino acids. CDR3 residues: CASSQDPTGGVSGYTF. The CDR3 bases are TGCGCCAGCAGCCAAGATCCGACAGGGGGCGTGAGCGGCTACACCTTC.

This clone was counted many times. The chain recombines TRBV30 with TRBJ1-3; the D gene is possibly TRBD1 (5 bases). Germline CDR1 reads GTSNPN; CDR2 reads SVGIG (reference sequence). The V and J ends lost 5 bases and 2 bases respectively, with 10 bases between them. The CDR3 is 13 residues long. The CDR3 DNA sequence: TGTGCCTGGTCCGGGGGGACTGGAAACACCATATATTTT. Protein sequence: CAWSGGTGNTIYF.